The entry below gives a single T cell receptor beta chain sequence along with its context. The assay was run at deep level. Measured with immunoSEQ multiplex PCR; TCRdb has only the in-frame clones, and not every one. This sample has 2 million to 3 million clones, with 93% found just once. The data originate from a study of shared clonotypes between healthy human individuals. Deletions cut 3 bases from V and 1 base from J, with 22 bases between. In germline, CDR1 is MDHEN, CDR2 SYDVKM. The CDR3 covers 18 residues. The source is a man younger than 30 in good health. Some clones in this sample may be carry-over from other donors' samples. The sequenced sample was naive CD4+ T cells from PBMCs. Indicated subset: CD45RA+ positively selected. This chain uses TRBV28 with TRBJ2-7, with D unresolved. CDR3 loop: CASSFPLTKTLESYEQYF. Written as DNA, the CDR3 is TGTGCCAGCAGTTTTCCCCTCACAAAGACCCTCGAATCCTACGAGCAGTACTTC.